These T cell receptor beta chains were read from a single sample in a study of blood T cell repertoires in COVID-19. Here immunoSEQ multiplex PCR was the method, and the copy in TCRdb shows in-frame clones only, minus some. The sample lists roughly 250,000 clones, around 82% seen once, with 4.9% in the top ten. The sample was peripheral blood. These receptors originate from a woman of 80 years or more with active or convalescent COVID-19. Each CDR3 is given with its conserved first and last residue. D genes are given only for firm matches. Rows may omit the clone size; those that give it use once, few, many or a size class.

D	V	J	size	DNA	CDR3
-	TRBV3-1/TRBV3-2	TRBJ1-6	-	TGTGCCAGCAGCCAAGCTCGGGATTCACCCCTCCACTTT	CASSQARDSPLHF
-	TRBV9	TRBJ2-3	-	TGTGCCAGCAGCGTAGGGGGGCGGGGCACAGATACGCAGTATTTT	CASSVGGRGTDTQYF
-	TRBV5-1	TRBJ2-7	-	TGCGCCAGCAGCTTGGCTTCAGTGGGGGCGACCTACGAGCAGTACTTC	CASSLASVGATYEQYF
-	TRBV7-8	TRBJ1-1	-	TGTGCCAGCAGCGGAGATAGCAAGCTAGCTTTCTTT	CASSGDSKLAFF
TRBD1	TRBV4-1	TRBJ1-1	few	TGCGCCAGCAGCGCATCGGGACAGAGAAACACTGAAGCTTTCTTT	CASSASGQRNTEAFF
TRBD2	TRBV5-6	TRBJ2-3	-	TGTGCCAGCAGCTTCGGCGGCGGGAGGGCCCCAGATACGCAGTATTTT	CASSFGGGRAPDTQYF
TRBD1	TRBV28	TRBJ1-1	-	TGTGCCAGCGGCAGCCTGACAGGGGTTGAAGCTTTCTTT	CASGSLTGVEAFF
TRBD1	TRBV3-1/TRBV3-2	TRBJ2-2	-	TGTGCCAGCAGCCAAGGGGCCCAAGACAGGGGGCACCGGGGAGCTGTTTTT	CASSQGAQDRGHRGAVF
-	TRBV15	TRBJ1-2	-	TGTGCCACCTCCCGAGGCGACTATGGCTACACCTTC	CATSRGDYGYTF
TRBD1	TRBV28	TRBJ1-6	-	TGTGCCAGCAGTCCCACCGGGACAGGGTGGAATTCACCCCTCCACTTT	CASSPTGTGWNSPLHF
TRBD1	TRBV30	TRBJ1-3	-	TGTGCCTGCGACAGGGGCTCTGGAAACACCATATATTTT	CACDRGSGNTIYF
-	TRBV18	TRBJ2-7	-	TGTGCCAGCTCATCGAGCTCCTACGAGCAGTACTTC	CASSSSSYEQYF
-	TRBV5-6	TRBJ2-7	-	TGTGCCAGCAGCTTGTTATCCCTGTACTTCGCCGTGCAGTACTTC	CASSLLSLYFAVQYF
-	TRBV14	TRBJ1-3	-	TGTGCCAGCAGGCGGGCCCCTGGAAACACCATATATTTT	CASRRAPGNTIYF
TRBD1	TRBV5-1	TRBJ1-2	-	TGCGCCAGCAGCTTACTCGGGAGTCGACAGGGGGTAAATGGCTACACCTTC	CASSLLGSRQGVNGYTF
TRBD1	TRBV9	TRBJ1-3	-	TGTGCCAGCAGCGTAGCGGGGCAGGGGGCTGCAAACACCATATATTTT	CASSVAGQGAANTIYF
TRBD2	TRBV18	TRBJ2-5	-	TGTGCCAGCTCACCTCCCGGGACTAGCGGGATCGCTACCCAGTACTTC	CASSPPGTSGIATQYF
-	TRBV10-1	TRBJ1-1	-	TGCGCCAGTGGGGGGGAGGTAGAAGCTTTCTTT	CASGGEVEAFF
TRBD1	TRBV5-1	TRBJ2-2	once	TGCGCCAGTCACAGGGGCGGCACCGGGGAGCTGTTTTTT	CASHRGGTGELFF
-	TRBV5-1	TRBJ2-5	once	TGCGCCAGCAGCCGCAGCGGAGAACCCCAAGAGACCCAGTACTTC	CASSRSGEPQETQYF
-	TRBV4-1	TRBJ1-2	few	TGCGCCAGCAGCCGCGGGACGGGGAACTATGGCTACACCTTC	CASSRGTGNYGYTF
TRBD1	TRBV10-3	TRBJ1-6	-	TGTGCCATCAGTGAGGGGGACAGCAATTCACCCCTCCACTTT	CAISEGDSNSPLHF
-	TRBV7-9	TRBJ1-6	-	TGTGCCAGCAGCTTAGGACAAATATCCTCACCCCTCCACTTT	CASSLGQISSPLHF
-	TRBV3-1/TRBV3-2	TRBJ2-5	-	TGTGCCAGCAGCCAGGTCAGAGAGACCCAGTACTTC	CASSQVRETQYF
-	TRBV30	TRBJ1-1	-	TGTGCCTGGAGTACGGGGTTGGAGGGCACTGAAGCTTTCTTT	CAWSTGLEGTEAFF
TRBD2	TRBV3-1/TRBV3-2	TRBJ2-7	-	TGTGCCAGCAGCCAACCGTCGGGAGGGGCGTACGAGCAGTACTTC	CASSQPSGGAYEQYF
TRBD1	TRBV6-4	TRBJ1-1	-	TGTGCCAGCAACGGACAGGACCCGGGGCCCACTGAAGCTTTCTTT	CASNGQDPGPTEAFF
TRBD1	TRBV2	TRBJ1-4	-	TGTGCCAGCAGTTTACAGGGGGCAACTAATGAAAAACTGTTTTTT	CASSLQGATNEKLFF
-	TRBV6-5	TRBJ1-1	-	TGTGCCAGCATGATAGTGTTGAACACTGAAGCTTTCTTT	CASMIVLNTEAFF
-	TRBV10-1	TRBJ1-1	-	TGCGCCAGCAGTGGACAGTCTTTGAACACTGAAGCTTTCTTT	CASSGQSLNTEAFF
-	TRBV4-1	TRBJ1-5	-	TGCGCCAGCAGCCAAGAAACCAGTGCCAGGCCATTTTCGCCCCAGCATTTT	CASSQETSARPFSPQHF
TRBD1	TRBV19	TRBJ2-7	-	TGTGCCAGTAGTCCCCGCCGGACAGGGGCTGGGGAGCAGTACTTC	CASSPRRTGAGEQYF
-	TRBV18	TRBJ1-2	-	TGTGCCAGCTCACCCCGCATAGATTCAAACTATGGCTACACCTTC	CASSPRIDSNYGYTF
-	TRBV3-1/TRBV3-2	TRBJ1-2	-	TGTGCCAGCAGCCAAGCACCAGGGAGGAACTATGGCTACACCTTC	CASSQAPGRNYGYTF
TRBD1	TRBV19	TRBJ2-1	-	TGTGCCAGTAGAGAGGACAGGAGCTACAATGAGCAGTTCTTC	CASREDRSYNEQFF
-	TRBV24-1	TRBJ1-1	-	TGTGCCACCAGTGATGGTTCGGGGGTCGCCCCGGTATTT	CATSDGSGVAPVF
-	TRBV7-9	TRBJ1-2	-	TGTGCCAGCACCCCACTGGGCGTGGATATTGTCTATGGCTACACCTTC	CASTPLGVDIVYGYTF
-	TRBV15	TRBJ1-2	-	TGTGCCACCAGCAGAGATAGCAGGGGTTCTAACTATGGCTACACCTTC	CATSRDSRGSNYGYTF
TRBD1	TRBV18	TRBJ2-1	-	TGTGCCAGCTCACCAACAGGACAGGGATACAATGAGCAGTTCTTC	CASSPTGQGYNEQFF
-	TRBV20-1	TRBJ2-3	-	TGCAGTGCTAGTAACTCGCTGGCAGATACGCAGTATTTT	CSASNSLADTQYF